What follows are 15 T cell receptor beta chains derived from one specimen sequenced in a study of blood T cell repertoires in COVID-19. The protocol was immunoSEQ multiplex PCR, while the TCRdb copy is restricted to in-frame clones and leaves out a portion. Among 100,000 to 150,000 clones listed, 70% to 90% were seen once. The specimen sequenced was peripheral blood. Source of these receptors: a woman aged 55-75 years with acute or convalescent COVID-19.

In its sample, this clone was seen once. V is TRBV29-1 and J is TRBJ2-5; TRBD2 matches 10 bases. The CDR3 loop spans 15 amino acids. The V segment lost 1 base and the J segment 3 bases; nucleotides outside the gene matches: 5. Germline V CDR1 and CDR2: SQVTM, ANQGSEA. The CDR3 region has the DNA TGCAGCGTTGAAGGGATACTAGCGGGAAAAGAGACCCAGTACTTC. It specifies CSVEGILAGKETQYF.

CDR3 sequence: CASSYDTYEQYV. CDR3 DNA sequence: TGTGCCAGCAGTTATGACACCTACGAGCAGTACGTC. The chain carries TRBV7-9 and TRBJ2-7, with D unresolved. V lost 6 bases and J lost 2, with 8 bases in between. CDR1 SEHNR and CDR2 FQNEAQ come from the germline V gene (reference sequence). The length of the CDR3 is 12 residues.

Of note for this clone: Different DNA sequences within this sample yield the same CDR3. In DNA form, the CDR3 reads TGTGCCAGCAGTTTATCCCTAGCCGGTGTCACAGATACGCAGTATTTT. Translated: CASSLSLAGVTDTQYF. This chain links TRBV27 with TRBJ2-3; weak D call: TRBD2 (5 bases). CDR3 size: 16 residues. Germline V lookup: CDR1 MNHEY, CDR2 SMNVEV (reference sequence). Trimming stripped 0 bases from V and 2 bases from J, with 12 bases between.

This chain links TRBV9 with TRBJ2-5; D is possibly TRBD2 (6 bases). V was shortened by 4 bases and J by 1 base, with 14 bases between the two germline ends. Germline loops: CDR1 SGDLS, CDR2 YYNGEE. The CDR3 has 15 residues. The CDR3 DNA reads as TGTGCCAGCAGCCCTGGGACTGATTTCCAAGAGACCCAGTACTTC. This sequence encodes CASSPGTDFQETQYF.

The J gene is TRBJ2-5, the V gene TRBV5-1; D not certain. V shed 2 bases and J shed 0 bases, with 8 bases lying between them. Germline V gene data show CDR1 as SGHRS and CDR2 as YFSETQ. CDR3 length: 14 amino acids. The CDR3 loop is CASSLTGYQETQYF. CDR3 DNA sequence: TGCGCCAGCAGCTTAACGGGTTACCAAGAGACCCAGTACTTC.

The chain has TRBV2 and TRBJ2-7, with D maybe TRBD1 (6 bases). Deletions cut 8 bases from V and 0 bases from J, with 8 bases between. The CDR3 has 12 residues. The germline V gene has CDR1 SNHLY and CDR2 FYNNEI. DNA of the CDR3: TGTGCCAGCCGGACAGACTCCTACGAGCAGTACTTC. Translation gives CASRTDSYEQYF.

V usage is TRBV10-1 and J usage is TRBJ2-1; the D gene is possibly TRBD2 (6 bases). Trimming removed 5 bases from V and 5 bases from J, with 16 bases in between. Per the germline V gene, CDR1 is WNHNN and CDR2 is SYGVQD (reference sequence). This CDR3 comprises 15 residues. The CDR3 DNA follows: TGCGCCAGCAGTTGGTCGGGAGCGGGTCACAATGAGCAGTTCTTC. Translation: CASSWSGAGHNEQFF.

CDR3 protein: CASRPRLAGGIYNEQFF. DNA for the CDR3: TGTGCCAGCAGGCCCCGACTAGCGGGAGGGATATACAATGAGCAGTTCTTC. This rearrangement joins TRBV28 to TRBJ2-1, with TRBD2 matching over 14 bases. After removal of 6 bases from V and 4 bases from J, the junction contained 8 bases not matched to a gene. The CDR3 has 17 amino acids. CDR1 and CDR2 from the germline V gene are MDHEN and SYDVKM.

Here the CDR3 DNA reads TGTGCCAGCTCACCACCGGGACAGCGGAACACCGGGGAGCTGTTTTTT. Protein product: CASSPPGQRNTGELFF. The chain joins TRBV18 to TRBJ2-2; 7 nucleotides line up with TRBD1. The germline V gene encodes CDR1 KGHSH and CDR2 LQKENI. Losses at the gene ends were 0 bases for V and 1 base for J; bases not matched to a gene: 2. This CDR3 has 16 amino acids.

Only one count was recorded for this clone. The chain combines TRBV15 with TRBJ1-5, with D possibly being TRBD1 (6 bases). In germline, CDR1 is LNHNV, CDR2 YYDKDF (reference sequence). There are 17 residues in the CDR3. V lost 0 bases, J lost 0 bases, and 12 bases lay in between. CDR3 residues: CATSRDPGTNSNQPQHF. CDR3 nucleotide sequence: TGTGCCACCAGCAGAGATCCAGGGACAAATAGCAATCAGCCCCAGCATTTT.

In this sample, this clone turned up once. The V gene is TRBV6-5, the J gene TRBJ2-3; 8 bases fit TRBD1. The V gene end was trimmed by 0 bases and the J gene end by 12 bases; junction bases not matched to a gene: 14. In germline, CDR1 is MNHEY, CDR2 SVGAGI. This CDR3 region has 16 residues. The CDR3 DNA reads TGTGCCAGCAGTTACTCACAGACAGGGGCCGTTTTATCACAGTATTTT. Translation: CASSYSQTGAVLSQYF.

This chain connects TRBV27 to TRBJ1-5; possible D gene TRBD1, 5 bases. The germline V and J ends were trimmed by 8 bases and 9 bases, with 14 bases remaining between them. CDR3 length: 12 amino acids. Germline V gene data show CDR1 as MNHEY and CDR2 as SMNVEV (reference sequence). The CDR3: CASGPRGLPQHF. Here the CDR3 DNA reads TGTGCCAGCGGTCCCCGGGGGTTGCCCCAGCATTTT.

This chain joins TRBV3-1 (or the pseudogene TRBV3-2) and TRBJ1-1; D not certain. Germline V gives CDR1 LGHDT, CDR2 YNNKEL (reference sequence). The CDR3 totals 13 residues. Trimming took 4 bases from V and 10 from J, leaving 16 bases between them. CDR3 nucleotides: TGTGCCAGCAGCCTCCAAGGGCCCGGGGTAGCTTTCTTT. Amino acid sequence: CASSLQGPGVAFF.

This chain connects TRBV4-1 to TRBJ2-3; D gene ambiguous. In germline, CDR1 is MGHRA, CDR2 YSYEKL. V was clipped by 4 bases and J by 2 bases, with 19 bases between them. The CDR3 covers 17 residues. The CDR3 coding sequence is TGCGCCAGCAGCCTCCTCTGGTCCAATAGATTCACAGATACGCAGTATTTT. Protein sequence: CASSLLWSNRFTDTQYF.

The rearrangement links TRBV6-5 to TRBJ1-2; TRBD1 agrees at 7 bases. CDR1 and CDR2 (germline): MNHEY, SVGAGI. The J segment lost 5 bases and the V segment lost 6 bases, leaving 12 bases of the junction unmatched. This CDR3 has 15 residues. CDR3 in DNA: TGTGCCAGCAGCCCCCAGGGGGGCAGGGATTATGGCTACACCTTC. It codes for CASSPQGGRDYGYTF.